This entry lists 26 T cell receptor beta chains sequenced from one sample in a study of blood T cell repertoires in COVID-19. Generated by immunoSEQ multiplex PCR, the TCRdb table keeps only in-frame clones and is missing some. The table includes more than 200,000 clones, about 80% detected once. Sequenced sample: peripheral blood. The origin of the receptors is a man in his fifties with active or convalescent COVID-19.

J is TRBJ2-1 and V is TRBV6-2 or TRBV6-3; unclear D gene. From germline, CDR1 is MNHEY and CDR2 SVGEGT. V was pared by 6 bases and J by 9 bases, with 15 bases between. This CDR3 is built from 13 residues. The DNA for the CDR3 is TGTGCCAGCAGCACCGATGGCTTTGGTGAGCAGTTCTTC. Protein product: CASSTDGFGEQFF.

The chain uses TRBV7-9 and TRBJ2-7; no reliable D call. The CDR3 runs to 15 residues. Germline V gives CDR1 SEHNR, CDR2 FQNEAQ (reference sequence). With 0 bases removed from V and 0 bases from J, the gap between germline ends came to 9 bases. CDR3 nucleotide sequence: TGTGCCAGCAGCTTAGCGTCAGGTACCTCCTACGAGCAGTACTTC. This encodes CASSLASGTSYEQYF.

The gene calls are TRBV9 and TRBJ2-1; 8 bases map to TRBD1. This CDR3 has 14 residues. Unmatched junction bases numbered 5, after V lost 4 bases and J lost 5 bases. Germline assignment: CDR1 SGDLS and CDR2 YYNGEE. The CDR3 DNA is TGTGCCAGCAGCTTATTGACAGGGGACAATGAGCAGTTCTTC. This sequence encodes CASSLLTGDNEQFF.

This clone occurred once. The chain uses TRBV7-9 and TRBJ2-7, with TRBD1 matching 8 bases. J lost 1 base, V lost 5 bases, and 7 bases had no gene match. Germline CDR1 SEHNR, CDR2 FQNEAQ (reference sequence). The CDR3 spans 15 residues. CDR3 in amino acids: CASSPWDRRSYEQYF. The CDR3 DNA reads as TGTGCCAGCAGCCCGTGGGACAGGAGATCCTACGAGCAGTACTTC.

The chain recombines TRBV10-3 with TRBJ1-3, with TRBD1 matching over 7 bases. Trimming at V came to 8 bases and at J to 2 bases, leaving 3 bases not matched to a gene. The CDR3 length is 13 residues. Germline loops: CDR1 ENHRY, CDR2 SYGVKD. The CDR3 region has the DNA TGTGCCATCCCGGGGACAGCTGGAAACACCATATATTTT. It is translated as CAIPGTAGNTIYF.

The chain is built from TRBV7-9 and TRBJ2-7; 11 positions match TRBD2. The CDR3 extends over 16 amino acids. The V gene's germline CDR1 is SEHNR and CDR2 FQNEAQ (reference sequence). After removal of 5 bases from V and 5 bases from J, the junction contained 11 bases not matched to a gene. CDR3 sequence (DNA): TGTGCCAGCAGCGGAGCTACTAGCGGGGGTTATCACGAGCAGTACTTC. Translated, it gives CASSGATSGGYHEQYF.

The chain links TRBV5-6 to TRBJ2-5; 7 bases match TRBD1. The CDR3 is 16 amino acids. V was pared by 4 bases and J by 4 bases, with 13 bases of the junction left unmatched. From germline, CDR1 is SGHDT and CDR2 YYEEEE. CDR3 sequence: CASSPTGPRNGETQYF. DNA of the CDR3: TGTGCCAGCAGCCCGACAGGGCCTCGTAACGGAGAGACCCAGTACTTC.

This chain links TRBV5-5 with TRBJ2-1; D is unclear. The CDR3 contains 14 residues. V was pared by 1 base and J by 6 bases, with 11 bases between. The germline V gene has CDR1 SGHKS and CDR2 YYEKEE (reference sequence). The DNA of the CDR3 is TGTGCCAGCAGCTTGTCTGGGCGAACCAATGAGCAGTTCTTC. Amino acid sequence: CASSLSGRTNEQFF.

The gene calls are TRBV4-1 and TRBJ1-4; D call uncertain. Trimming cost V 2 bases and J 7 bases, with 17 bases left between them. This CDR3 comprises 16 residues. Germline loops: CDR1 MGHRA, CDR2 YSYEKL. Here the CDR3 DNA reads TGCGCCAGCAGCCAAACAACTCGTGCGGTTAGTGAAAAACTGTTTTTT. Amino acid sequence: CASSQTTRAVSEKLFF.

V is TRBV28 and J is TRBJ1-5, with TRBD1 as a possible D gene (5 bases). The CDR3 runs to 13 residues. Trimming took off 3 bases at V and 8 bases at J, with 11 bases between the two ends. The germline V gene has CDR1 MDHEN and CDR2 SYDVKM. CDR3 nucleotides: TGTGCCAGCAGTTTTCAGGGTCCGGAGCCCCAGCATTTT. This codes for CASSFQGPEPQHF.

CDR3 loop: CAWSVSWSSNYGYTF. Written as DNA, the CDR3 is TGTGCCTGGAGTGTAAGTTGGAGTTCTAACTATGGCTACACCTTC. The V and J genes are TRBV30 and TRBJ1-2, with D unclear. V was clipped by 0 bases and J by 0 bases, with 11 bases between them. Looked up from germline, CDR1 is GTSNPN and CDR2 is SVGIG (reference sequence). The CDR3 consists of 15 residues.

In this sample, this clone turned up a few times. J is TRBJ2-7 and V is TRBV20-1, with TRBD1 matching over 7 bases. The CDR3 has 13 amino acids. J gave up 2 bases and V 3 bases, and 4 bases lay outside the gene matches. Germline loops: CDR1 DFQATT, CDR2 SNEGSKA (reference sequence). The CDR3, as DNA: TGCAGTGCTAGTCTGGACAGGACCTACGAGCAGTACTTC. Residues: CSASLDRTYEQYF.

The V and J genes are TRBV5-1 and TRBJ1-1; D may be TRBD1 (6 bases). V was cut by 3 bases and J by 9 bases, with 18 bases left in between. The V gene's germline CDR1 is SGHRS and CDR2 YFSETQ. The CDR3 totals 14 residues. The DNA of the CDR3 is TGCGCCAGCAGCTCGGGAGGGACACGGAACAAAGCTTTCTTT. It translates to CASSSGGTRNKAFF. Drawing the rest from reference TRBV5-1 and TRBJ1-1, the complete variable domain is KAGVTQTPRYLIKTRGQQVTLSCSPISGHRSVSWYQQTPGQGLQFLFEYFSETQRNKGNFPGRFSGRQFSNSRSEMNVSTLELGDSALYLCASSSGGTRNKAFFGQGTRLTVV.

The chain joins TRBV2 to TRBJ1-1, with D perhaps matching TRBD1 (6 bases). Trimming pared 4 bases from V and 1 base from J, leaving 10 bases between. The germline gives CDR1 SNHLY, CDR2 FYNNEI. The CDR3 totals 14 residues. In DNA form, the CDR3 reads TGTGCCAGCAGTGGGGGACACCCGAACACTGAAGCTTTCTTT. This sequence encodes CASSGGHPNTEAFF. Using reference TRBV2 and TRBJ1-1 for the parts outside the CDR3, the full variable domain is EPEVTQTPSHQVTQMGQEVILRCVPISNHLYFYWYRQILGQKVEFLVSFYNNEISEKSEIFDDQFSVERPDGSNFTLKIRSTKLEDSAMYFCASSGGHPNTEAFFGQGTRLTVV.

J is TRBJ1-1 and V is TRBV19; 9 bases map to TRBD1. The junction had 5 bases not matched to a gene; V was cut back by 3 bases and J by 9 bases. The V gene's germline CDR1 is LNHDA and CDR2 SQIVND (reference sequence). This CDR3 has 13 amino acids. The CDR3 nucleotides are TGTGCCAGTAGTATCCGGGACAGGGAGAAAGCTTTCTTT. Amino acids: CASSIRDREKAFF.

The V call is TRBV5-4, the J call TRBJ1-3, with 8 bases matching TRBD1. Germline V lookup: CDR1 SGHNT, CDR2 YYREEE (reference sequence). This CDR3 is 17 amino acids long. Trimming took 1 base from V and 0 from J; bases not matched to a gene: 6. CDR3 region: CASSLPLGQASGNTIYF. The CDR3 DNA reads TGTGCCAGCAGCTTGCCTCTGGGACAGGCCTCTGGAAACACCATATATTTT. The variable domain in full, with the rest retrieved from reference TRBV5-4 and TRBJ1-3, is ETGVTQSPTHLIKTRGQQVTLRCSSQSGHNTVSWYQQALGQGPQFIFQYYREEENGRGNFPPRFSGLQFPNYSSELNVNALELDDSALYLCASSLPLGQASGNTIYFGEGSWLTVV.

This chain joins TRBV9 and TRBJ1-3; 7 positions agree with TRBD1. Germline V CDR1 and CDR2: SGDLS, YYNGEE. Trimming removed 3 bases from V and 2 bases from J; junction bases left unmatched: 5. The CDR3 length is 15 residues. Here the CDR3 reads CASSGGGDAGNTIYF. CDR3 coding DNA: TGTGCCAGCAGCGGAGGGGGCGACGCTGGAAACACCATATATTTT.

V is TRBV5-6 and J is TRBJ1-1, with 7 nucleotides matching TRBD1. The germline V gene has CDR1 SGHDT and CDR2 YYEEEE. This CDR3 has 16 residues. The trim removed 0 bases at V and 1 base at J, leaving 6 bases unmatched. CDR3 amino acids: CASSLGLTGRNTEAFF. In nucleotides, the CDR3 is TGTGCCAGCAGCTTGGGCTTGACAGGGCGGAACACTGAAGCTTTCTTT.

This clone was seen a single time. CDR3: CAWSADRGTEAFF. DNA of the CDR3: TGTGCCTGGAGTGCGGACAGGGGCACTGAAGCTTTCTTT. The V call is TRBV30, the J call TRBJ1-1, with 9 bases lining up with TRBD1. Germline V gene sequence: CDR1 GTSNPN, CDR2 SVGIG (reference sequence). V lost 1 base and J lost 4; bases outside the gene matches: 1. The CDR3 has 13 residues.

The CDR3 protein is CASSAWTGDNEQFF. The CDR3 region has the DNA TGTGCCAGCAGCGCCTGGACAGGAGACAATGAGCAGTTCTTC. The gene calls are TRBV11-3 and TRBJ2-1; 7 nucleotides line up with TRBD1. The CDR3 has 14 residues. The germline gives CDR1 SGHNT, CDR2 YENEEA. V trimming: 5 bases; J trimming: 5 bases; junction bases outside the gene matches: 6.

The gene calls are TRBV7-2 and TRBJ2-3, with 11 bases aligning to TRBD2. The length of the CDR3 is 17 residues. V lost 4 bases to trimming and J lost 0 bases; unmatched junction nucleotides: 6. Germline CDR1 is SGHTA and CDR2 is FQGNSA. CDR3 DNA: TGTGCCAGCAGCTACGGGACTAGCGGAGTTAGCACAGATACGCAGTATTTT. Protein: CASSYGTSGVSTDTQYF.

This rearrangement joins TRBV18 to TRBJ1-1, with a weak D call TRBD1 (5 bases). V lost 1 base and J lost 0, with 9 bases in between. The germline V gene encodes CDR1 KGHSH and CDR2 LQKENI. The length of the CDR3 is 15 residues. The DNA of the CDR3 is TGTGCCAGCTCACCACAGGGGCGAATGAACACTGAAGCTTTCTTT. Protein: CASSPQGRMNTEAFF.

This clone has just one count. This chain joins TRBV10-3 and TRBJ1-5; no definite D call. The CDR3 runs 13 residues. Trimming left V 6 bases short and J 0 bases short, with 6 bases between. Germline V lookup: CDR1 ENHRY, CDR2 SYGVKD. CDR3 region: CAIRRDSNQPQHF. The DNA of the CDR3 is TGTGCCATCAGGCGGGATAGCAATCAGCCCCAGCATTTT.

This clone was picked up one time. The rearrangement links TRBV9 to TRBJ2-7; TRBD1 matches 8 bases. Losses at the gene ends were 3 bases for V and 6 bases for J; bases not matched to a gene: 8. The CDR3 loop spans 14 amino acids. Germline lookup yields CDR1 SGDLS and CDR2 YYNGEE. This chain's CDR3 is CASSARTGQSEQYF. For the CDR3, the DNA is TGTGCCAGCAGCGCGAGGACAGGGCAAAGCGAGCAGTACTTC.

The chain employs TRBV19 and TRBJ1-5, with TRBD1 matching over 7 bases. Germline V gives CDR1 LNHDA, CDR2 SQIVND (reference sequence). After removal of 7 bases from V and 2 bases from J, the junction contained 11 bases not matched to a gene. The length of the CDR3 is 16 residues. The DNA of the CDR3 is TGTGCCAGTACCCGGGGATGGACAGGAGGCAATCAGCCCCAGCATTTT. This translates into CASTRGWTGGNQPQHF. The full variable domain, its missing parts supplied by reference TRBV19 and TRBJ1-5, is DGGITQSPKYLFRKEGQNVTLSCEQNLNHDAMYWYRQDPGQGLRLIYYSQIVNDFQKGDIAEGYSVSREKKESFPLTVTSAQKNPTAFYLCASTRGWTGGNQPQHFGDGTRLSIL.

This chain connects TRBV19 to TRBJ1-5, with 7 bases that match TRBD1. The CDR3 extends over 15 amino acids. Trimming at V came to 9 bases and at J to 2 bases, leaving 10 bases not matched to a gene. Looked up from germline, CDR1 is LNHDA and CDR2 is SQIVND (reference sequence). CDR3 amino acids: CASQTGADGNQPQHF. In DNA form, the CDR3 reads TGTGCCAGCCAAACAGGGGCGGATGGCAATCAGCCCCAGCATTTT.